The clone carrying this T cell receptor (beta chain) was detected only once. On sorted subsets, replicate PCRs used 150 to 250 ng DNA, or 27,000 or so T cell genomes. Generated by immunoSEQ multiplex PCR, the TCRdb table keeps only in-frame clones and is missing some. The data hold about 300,000 clones, with roughly 70% observed a single time. With 4 bases clipped from V and 1 base from J, the junction kept 4 bases outside the gene matches. In germline, CDR1 is SGHDT, CDR2 YYEEEE. The CDR3 sequence is 15 residues long. This sample is drawn from a study of shared clonotypes between healthy human individuals.

Sequencing was performed on memory CD4+ T cells sorted from blood. Subset here: CD45RA-negative fraction. V usage is TRBV5-6 and J usage is TRBJ2-3, with 9 bases fitting TRBD2. The source is a man aged 30 to 45 in good health. The CDR3 region is CASSAAGGGTDTQYF. DNA for the CDR3: TGTGCCAGCAGCGCCGCGGGAGGGGGCACAGATACGCAGTATTTT.